This paragraph covers one T cell receptor (beta chain) sequence. What it binds is unknown. The data originate from a study of T cells in Graves' hyperthyroidism and ophthalmopathy. Researchers took RNA transcripts and amplified the TCR beta CDR3 regions from them. In the first-round RT-PCR of the TCR CDR3, the HTBI primer set was used. TCRdb re-derived calls from the multiplex PCR reads in MiXCR, one entry per CDR3 protein. This table holds about half a million distinct CDR3 sequences, approximately 23% found once. Patients showing uncontrolled infection, other autoimmune disease, pregnancy or lactation were ineligible. Each 10 ml fresh peripheral blood draw supplied the PBMCs. Whole-study results and caveats: Ophthalmopathy, which appeared later, was predicted by the model a median about 6.8 months before onset. Most thyroid clonotypes that were expanded above 0.001 also turned up in blood.

The clonotype comes from a woman between 65 and 79 years old with Graves' ophthalmopathy. Input material: blood.

The CDR3 DNA sequence: TGTGCCAGCAGCTTAGAGGGTAGCGGGAGGATCTACGAGCAGTACTTC. Protein product: CASSLEGSGRIYEQYF. This chain connects TRBV11-2 to TRBJ2-7; TRBD2 agrees at 10 bases. Per the germline V gene, CDR1 is SGHAT and CDR2 is FQNNGV. CDR3 length: 16 residues. The trim removed 0 bases at V and 3 bases at J, leaving 5 bases unmatched.